This T cell receptor (beta chain) came from a study of T cells after yellow fever vaccination (dated by TCRdb to about 2019). Turning to the overall study: The SMART-Seq v4 Ultra Low Input RNA kit was used to prepare libraries from fractions with low cell numbers. Bulk TCR alpha and beta repertoires were sequenced longitudinally to track T-cell clones before and after primary and booster YFV17D yellow fever vaccination. Two healthy male donors, one aged 18 to 29 and one aged 30 to 40 years, made up the cohort. Blood samples were taken at several timepoints before and after primary and secondary immunization, and bulk PBMC replicates and cell subsets were isolated. General conclusions and limits of the study: Computational filtering was required because FACS-sorted repertoires could contain abundant contaminating clonotypes from the bulk population. The secondary T-cell response was found to be weaker but faster than the primary response, with a peak reached on day 5 rather than on day 15. A small fraction of clonotypes showed up in both the CD4 and CD8 compartments, probably as a result of convergent recombination. After the booster, most clones that had expanded after primary vaccination were detected again (approximately 97% of CD4 and over 75% of CD8), suggesting broad maintenance of memory. Only a couple of donors were included in the study, so the extent to which the findings can be generalized is limited.

With regard to this clonotype: What this receptor recognizes is not known. No base qualities exist here, and no much larger clone lies one base off it.

The CDR3 has 13 amino acids, counting the end cysteine and phenylalanine. Solely the CDR3 DNA is kept, with 39 bases framed from the first base. Based on the germline V gene, the CDR1 and CDR2 sequences are SGHTA and FQGTGA. Trimming at the junction amounts to 2 bases on V and 5 bases on J, and the germline ends lie 8 bases apart. Reading the label with the study, this specimen's treatment or condition is: live attenuated yellow fever vaccine strain. At each blood-draw timepoint, two biological replicates of bulk PBMCs were obtained. A standard Ficoll-Paque protocol was used to isolate PBMCs from peripheral blood. TriZol was used to extract RNA from bulk PBMCs, from CD4 and CD8 fractions, and from dextramer-positive and dextramer-negative fractions. TCR cDNA was synthesized by 5'RACE template switching, which introduced a universal primer site and unique molecular identifiers. Priming of cDNA synthesis was performed from both the TCR alpha and TCR beta constant segments. Library amplification involved two PCR steps, and the second step added sample barcodes and sequencing adapters. Sequencing of libraries was done on Illumina HiSeq 2500 (2x100 bp) or NovaSeq (2x150 bp). The authors' analysis ran thus. MIGEC was used to demultiplex reads and collapse the reads into UMI consensus sequences, and MiXCR was used for V(D)J alignment. Vaccine-responding clonotypes were identified with edgeR using replicate PBMC samples, with FDR below 0.01 and a log2 fold change above 5 up to day 15 being required. Each bulk clonotype was labeled CD4 or CD8 based on which sequenced repertoire, CD4 or CD8, contained the clonotype at higher abundance. In-frame beta chains were kept once TCRdb had trimmed the public reads at Q25 with fastp and called clones with MiXCR. Here each entry gathers all rows of one CDR3 protein and keeps the most common genes and DNA. Clone size and V and J calls follow TCRdb, not the original study. This sample has about 500,000 distinct CDR3 sequences in its table, and about a sixth of those were observed once. The ten largest account for 17% of the sample.

Recombination connected TRBV7-3 to TRBJ2-3, with the D gene not confidently named. The sequence came from a man between 18 and 29 years old who received the YFV17D yellow fever vaccine. The specimen was PBMCs, collected around 5 days after the first yellow fever vaccination. The nucleotides read TGTGCCAGCAGCTTATCGGCCGGAGATACGCAGTATTTT. Its protein reads: CASSLSAGDTQYF. Outside the CDR3, residues come from the reference TRBV7-3 and TRBJ2-3 proteins, so the full variable domain is: GAGVSQTPSNKVTEKGKYVELRCDPISGHTALYWYRQSLGQGPEFLIYFQGTGAADDSGLPNDRFFAVRPEGSVSTLKIQRTERGDSAVYLCASSLSAGDTQYFGPGTRLTVL.